Described below is a single TCR beta chain sequence and its context. Its matching antigen is unknown. Here immunoSEQ multiplex PCR was the method, and the copy in TCRdb shows in-frame clones only, minus some. Among about 29,000 clones, 93% were seen once, and the ten largest hold about 8%. The CDR3 loop spans 12 amino acids. Trimming took 5 bases from V and 7 from J, leaving 10 bases between them. Germline CDR1 is SGHRS and CDR2 is YFSETQ. These data are taken from a study of T cell responses to AZD1222 COVID-19 vaccine. Whole-study context: Pooling was applied to second doses at about 4 or about 12 weeks.

Study results and caveats: Clonal diversity was possibly underestimated, and white British individuals and females predominated among donors. Among those given AZD1222, only 5 to 7 were seropositive at baseline.

This sequence was found in an adult in good health. The sample was peripheral blood, taken on day 0 of AZD1222 vaccination. The chain combines TRBV5-1 with TRBJ2-1; D might be TRBD2 (5 bases). CDR3 sequence reads: CASRELGNEQFF. CDR3 DNA: TGCGCCAGCAGGGAACTAGGAAATGAGCAGTTCTTC.